The text below deals with one T cell receptor (beta chain). Its antigen is as yet unknown. Time point given: patch test 2, 6 weeks after DPC sensitization. Treatment of the sample: therapeutic diphenylcyclopropenone sensitization with weekly scalp DPC. Investigators collected blood before applying each patch test. This specimen comes from a study of human T cells and chemical hapten exposure. Study overall: Per-sample TCR yield variation was attributed mainly to small pooled library volume differences.

Notes on the study in general: Among expanded TCRs, significantly more large CDR3 similarity clusters formed than among controls.

The germline V gene encodes CDR1 DFQATT and CDR2 SNEGSKA (reference sequence). The V gene lost 0 bases and the J gene lost 0 bases, with 12 bases spanning the gap. The CDR3 sequence is 16 residues long. Per the original methods: The median was around 100,000 TCRs per sample, ranging about 20,000 to 700,000. Each CDR3 protein gets one entry after TCRdb re-called the RACE reads with MiXCR. The V and J calls, along with clone size, are taken from TCRdb and not from the paper's own processing. The table shows tens of thousands of distinct CDR3 sequences, with approximately 9.9% occurring only once. The material was whole blood, obtained in connection with sensitization to the hapten diphenylcyclopropenone (DPC). This chain links TRBV20-1 with TRBJ2-1; D is uncertain. The TCR sequence derives from a middle-aged man with alopecia areata. Some clones in this sample may be carry-over from other donors' samples. The CDR3 protein is CSARDRSDRSYNEQFF. In nucleotides, the CDR3 is TGCAGTGCTAGAGATCGCAGTGATCGCTCCTACAATGAGCAGTTCTTC.